The entry that follows covers one TCR beta chain sequence. The CDR3 loop spans 15 amino acids. V was clipped by 0 bases and J by 0 bases, with 7 bases between them. The germline CDR1 and CDR2 sequences are SGDLS and YYNGEE. This sample was taken from a study of technical replicates of blood from several donors. Assay used: immunoSEQ multiplex PCR; TCRdb lists only in-frame clones, some missing. The table lists tens of thousands of clones, about 93% of them singletons. Material for sequencing was T cells isolated from PBMCs. The chain couples TRBV9 to TRBJ1-3; a possible D gene is TRBD1 (5 bases). This receptor was identified in a human donor in good health. CDR3 protein: CASSVGGGSGNTIYF. The DNA for the CDR3 is TGTGCCAGCAGCGTAGGGGGGGGCTCTGGAAACACCATATATTTT.